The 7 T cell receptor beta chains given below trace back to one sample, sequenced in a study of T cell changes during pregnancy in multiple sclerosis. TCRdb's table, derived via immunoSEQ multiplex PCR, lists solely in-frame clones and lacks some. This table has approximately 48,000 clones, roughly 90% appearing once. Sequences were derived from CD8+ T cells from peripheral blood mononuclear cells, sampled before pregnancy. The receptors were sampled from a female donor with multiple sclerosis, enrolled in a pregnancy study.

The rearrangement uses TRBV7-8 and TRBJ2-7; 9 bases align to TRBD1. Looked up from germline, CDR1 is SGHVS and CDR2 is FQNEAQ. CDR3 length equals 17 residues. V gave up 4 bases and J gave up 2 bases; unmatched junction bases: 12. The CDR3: CASSSKPAGQGAYEQYF. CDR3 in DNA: TGTGCCAGCAGCTCCAAGCCCGCGGGACAGGGCGCCTACGAGCAGTACTTC.

CDR3 protein: CASSYPGEETQYF. The CDR3 nucleotides read TGTGCCAGCAGTTACCCAGGGGAAGAGACCCAGTACTTC. The chain couples TRBV6-5 to TRBJ2-5, with D maybe TRBD1 (6 bases). Trimming shortened V by 2 bases and J by 3 bases, and 7 bases separated the two germline ends. Germline V lookup: CDR1 MNHEY, CDR2 SVGAGI. The CDR3 consists of 13 residues.

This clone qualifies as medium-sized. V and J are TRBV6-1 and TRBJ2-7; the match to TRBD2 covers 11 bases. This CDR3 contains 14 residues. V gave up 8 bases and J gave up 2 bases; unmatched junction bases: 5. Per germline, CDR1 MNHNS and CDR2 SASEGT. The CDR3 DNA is TGTGCCAGCGGAAATAGCGGGGGGGCCTACGAGCAGTACTTC. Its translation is CASGNSGGAYEQYF.

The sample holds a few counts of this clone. The CDR3 coding sequence is TGTGCTAGTGGTACAGGGGATTGGCGCTACACCTTC. The encoded protein is CASGTGDWRYTF. The chain is built from TRBV12-5 and TRBJ1-2; 7 bases are shared with TRBD1. Germline assignment: CDR1 LGHNT and CDR2 FRNRAP. The CDR3 loop spans 12 amino acids. With 5 bases clipped from V and 9 bases from J, the junction kept 6 bases outside the gene matches.

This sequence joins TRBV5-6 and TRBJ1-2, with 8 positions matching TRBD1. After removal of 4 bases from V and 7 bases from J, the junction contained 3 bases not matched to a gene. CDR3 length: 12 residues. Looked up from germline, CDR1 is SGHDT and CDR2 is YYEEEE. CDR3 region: CASSPTGAGYTF. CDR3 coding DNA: TGTGCCAGCAGCCCGACAGGGGCTGGCTACACCTTC.

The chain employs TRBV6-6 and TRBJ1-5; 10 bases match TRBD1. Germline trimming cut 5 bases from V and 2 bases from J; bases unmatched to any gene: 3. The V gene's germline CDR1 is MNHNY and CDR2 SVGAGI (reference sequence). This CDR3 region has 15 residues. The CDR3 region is CASSPGTGGNQPQHF. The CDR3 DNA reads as TGTGCCAGCAGTCCCGGGACAGGGGGCAATCAGCCCCAGCATTTT.

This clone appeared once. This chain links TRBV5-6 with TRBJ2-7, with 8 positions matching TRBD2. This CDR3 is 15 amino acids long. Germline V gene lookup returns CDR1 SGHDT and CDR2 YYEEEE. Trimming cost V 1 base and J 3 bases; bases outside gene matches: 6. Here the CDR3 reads CASSLKGLAFYEQYF. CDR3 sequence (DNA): TGTGCCAGCAGCTTGAAAGGACTAGCCTTCTACGAGCAGTACTTC.